This T cell receptor (beta chain) was observed in a study of T cells after yellow fever vaccination. General study points: Few clonotypes appeared in both CD4 and CD8 compartments. Subsequent to the booster, the majority of primary-vaccination clones reappeared (96% CD4, approximately 90% CD8).

UMIs and a universal primer site were added when TCR cDNA was made by 5'RACE template switching. Using its own MiXCR run on the 5' RACE reads, TCRdb lists one record per CDR3 protein. The sample includes some 130,000 distinct CDR3 sequences, 6.6% of them seen just once. Germline V gene data show CDR1 as DFQATT and CDR2 as SNEGSKA (reference sequence). With 0 bases removed from V and 6 bases from J, the gap between germline ends came to 11 bases. The CDR3 extends over 13 amino acids. This clonotype was seen a handful of times. Its target is not known. Here the sequenced sample was CD4+ T cells sorted from PBMCs, taken 10 days after the yellow fever booster vaccination. This chain connects TRBV20-1 to TRBJ1-1; a possible D gene is TRBD1 (5 bases). The sequence was collected from a young man who received the YFV17D yellow fever vaccine. DNA for the CDR3: TGCAGTGCTAGAGATCCGGGGGTTGCTGAAGCTTTCTTT. It yields the protein CSARDPGVAEAFF.